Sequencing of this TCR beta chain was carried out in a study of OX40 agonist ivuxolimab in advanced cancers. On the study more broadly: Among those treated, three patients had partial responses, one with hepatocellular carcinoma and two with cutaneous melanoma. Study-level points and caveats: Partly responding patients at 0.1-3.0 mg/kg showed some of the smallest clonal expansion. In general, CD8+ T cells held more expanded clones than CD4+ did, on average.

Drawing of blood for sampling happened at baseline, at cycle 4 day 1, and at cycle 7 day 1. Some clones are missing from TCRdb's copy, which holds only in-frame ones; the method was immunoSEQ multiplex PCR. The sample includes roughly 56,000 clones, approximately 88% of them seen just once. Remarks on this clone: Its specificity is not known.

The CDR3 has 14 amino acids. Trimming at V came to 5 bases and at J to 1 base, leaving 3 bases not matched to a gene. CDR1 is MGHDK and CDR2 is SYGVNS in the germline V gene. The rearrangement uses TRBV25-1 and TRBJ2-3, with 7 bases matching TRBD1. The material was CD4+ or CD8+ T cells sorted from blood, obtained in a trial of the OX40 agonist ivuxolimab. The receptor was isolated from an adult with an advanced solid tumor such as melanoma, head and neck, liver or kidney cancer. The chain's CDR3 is CASSPGQGTDTQYF. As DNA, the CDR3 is TGTGCCAGCAGTCCCGGACAGGGCACAGATACGCAGTATTTT.